The clone carrying this T cell receptor (beta chain) showed up many times. Its antigen remains unidentified. The entry originates in a study of Graves' ophthalmopathy and Graves' hyperthyroidism. Findings of the study overall: Ophthalmopathy versus stable hyperthyroidism: 13-signature model gave 87.88% sensitivity, just under 82% specificity.

Amplification of the TCR beta CDR3 regions used RNA transcripts (as template). Second-round multiplex PCR came after a first-round RT-PCR that employed HTBI primers. From the multiplex PCR reads, TCRdb called clonotypes with MiXCR, one entry per CDR3 protein. The sample includes 350,000 to 400,000 distinct CDR3 sequences, approximately 15% of them seen just once. V was clipped by 0 bases and J by 10 bases, with 15 bases between them. Germline-derived CDR1 and CDR2 are WSHSY and SAAADI. The CDR3 consists of 14 residues. Hyperthyroidism qualified as stable when ophthalmopathy did not develop within 18 months of follow-up. From fresh peripheral blood, 8 to 10 ml in volume, the PBMCs were obtained.

Sequenced: peripheral blood. The clonotype was recovered from a woman between 18 and 30 years old with stable Graves' hyperthyroidism. The V call is TRBV10-2, the J call TRBJ1-1, with a tentative D call TRBD1 (5 bases). CDR3 sequence: CASSESQVPGGAFF. For the CDR3, the DNA is TGCGCCAGCAGTGAGTCGCAAGTCCCGGGGGGAGCTTTCTTT.